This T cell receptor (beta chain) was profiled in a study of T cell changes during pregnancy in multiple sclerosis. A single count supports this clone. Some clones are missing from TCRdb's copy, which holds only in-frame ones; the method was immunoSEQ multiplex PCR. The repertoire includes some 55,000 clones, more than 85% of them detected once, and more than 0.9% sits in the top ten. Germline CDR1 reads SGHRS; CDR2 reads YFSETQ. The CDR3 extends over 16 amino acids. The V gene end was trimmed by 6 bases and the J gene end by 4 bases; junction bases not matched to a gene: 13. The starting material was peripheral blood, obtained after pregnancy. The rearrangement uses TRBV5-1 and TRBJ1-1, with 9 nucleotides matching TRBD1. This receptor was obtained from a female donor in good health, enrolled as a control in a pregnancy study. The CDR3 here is CASNDVNRGRGTEAFF. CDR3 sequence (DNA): TGCGCCAGCAACGATGTTAACAGGGGGCGAGGCACTGAAGCTTTCTTT.